The T cell receptor beta chain described here comes from a study of neoadjuvant anti-PD-1 for oral cavity cancer. Overall study: Non-progressing patients received a fourth nivolumab dose near day 43, then surgery on days 50-56.

General observations from the study: Post-nivolumab, blood T cell clonality was significantly elevated in non-responders.

Turning to this clone: The antigen remains undetermined.

Noted time point: after neoadjuvant nivolumab, at surgical resection. Patients had HPV-negative, locally advanced oral cavity squamous cell carcinoma. There are 15 residues in the CDR3. Germline CDR1 is SGHTA and CDR2 is FQGNSA. Between the trimmed V and J ends, which lost 5 bases and 7 bases, there was a span of 18 bases. Some clones are missing from TCRdb's copy, which holds only in-frame ones; the method was immunoSEQ multiplex PCR. The data contain some 9,000 clones, 64% of them seen just once; the ten biggest clones take up roughly 4%. The V and J genes are TRBV7-2 and TRBJ1-5, with a tentative D call TRBD1 (5 bases). The sample in question was PBMCs, obtained after nivolumab (anti-PD-1) treatment. The origin of this receptor is a person aged 35 to 85 with oral cavity squamous cell carcinoma. The CDR3 is CASSERTAPGQPQHF. Written as DNA, the CDR3 is TGTGCCAGCAGCGAGCGGACGGCCCCAGGGCAGCCCCAGCATTTT.